This T cell receptor (beta chain) emerged from a study of blood T cell repertoires in COVID-19. Overall study context: Some COVID-19 samples were acute and others convalescent; all came from the United States, Italy and Spain. Sources were T cells, B-cell-depleted T cells, or PBMCs; the material itself was cDNA or gDNA.

V dropped 3 bases and J dropped 4 bases, with 4 bases sitting between them. The CDR3 extends over 12 amino acids. Original processing methods: Reference gene primer amplification yielded estimated nucleated cell counts. The table came from immunoSEQ multiplex PCR; TCRdb's copy has only in-frame clones and leaves some out. Clonal size and the V and J genes are those of that table, whereas D and trimming came from the DNA. The table has roughly 80,000 clones, 82% seen once. The specimen was peripheral blood. The genes are TRBV12-3 or TRBV12-4 and TRBJ1-3; the D is unclear. The source is a human donor in a cohort sampled during active COVID-19. This CDR3 is CASSFQGNTIYF. The DNA of the CDR3 is TGTGCCAGCAGTTTTCAGGGAAACACCATATATTTT.